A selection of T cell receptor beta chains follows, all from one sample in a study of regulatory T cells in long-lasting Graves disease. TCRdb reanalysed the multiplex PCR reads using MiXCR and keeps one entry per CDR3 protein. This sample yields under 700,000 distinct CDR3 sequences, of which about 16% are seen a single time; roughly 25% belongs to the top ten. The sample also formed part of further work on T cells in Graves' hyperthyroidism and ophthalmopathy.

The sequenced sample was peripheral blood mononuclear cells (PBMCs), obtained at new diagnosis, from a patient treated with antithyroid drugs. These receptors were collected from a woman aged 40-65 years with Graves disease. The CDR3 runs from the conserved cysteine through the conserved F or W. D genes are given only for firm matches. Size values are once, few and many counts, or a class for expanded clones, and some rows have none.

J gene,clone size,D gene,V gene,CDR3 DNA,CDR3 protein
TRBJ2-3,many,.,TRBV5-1,TGCGCCAGCAGCTTGGAGGCGTCCCAGGGAGATACGCAGTATTTT,CASSLEASQGDTQYF
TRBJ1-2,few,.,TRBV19,TGTGCCAGTAACCTTGGACAGTCGCTCTCTAACTATGGCTACACCTTC,CASNLGQSLSNYGYTF
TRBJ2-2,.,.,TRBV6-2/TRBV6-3,TGTGCCAGCAGTTACTTTCACAGGAAATCGGGGGAGCTGTTTTTT,CASSYFHRKSGELFF
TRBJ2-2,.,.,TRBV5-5,TGTGCCAGCAGCCGGGACTTGCCAGGCGGGGAGCTGTTTTTT,CASSRDLPGGELFF
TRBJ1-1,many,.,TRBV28,TGTGCCAGCAGTTTACCCCTCGTCGTCACCGAAGCTTTCTTT,CASSLPLVVTEAFF
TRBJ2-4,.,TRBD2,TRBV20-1,TGCAGTGCTAGTCGTATAGGACTAGCGGGGGATGGAAACATTCAGTACTTC,CSASRIGLAGDGNIQYF
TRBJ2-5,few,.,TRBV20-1,TGCAGTGCTAGAGAAGGTGGGGGCGAGACCCAGTACTTC,CSAREGGGETQYF
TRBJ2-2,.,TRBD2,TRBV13,TGTGCCAGCAGCTCCGGACTAGGCACCGGGGAGCTGTTTTTT,CASSSGLGTGELFF
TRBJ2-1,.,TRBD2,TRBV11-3,TGTGCCAGCAGCAGGGGACTAGCGGTTAGCTTC,CASSRGLAVSF
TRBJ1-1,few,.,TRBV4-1,TGCGCCAGCAGAAACGGGGGGCAAGCTTTCTTT,CASRNGGQAFF
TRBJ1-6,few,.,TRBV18,TGTGCCAGCTCATATAGAGGGCTCGGTGATAATTCACCCCTCCACTTT,CASSYRGLGDNSPLHF
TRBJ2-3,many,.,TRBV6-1,TGTGCCAGCAGTGAAGAGGATCCTGTCACAGATACGCAGTATTTT,CASSEEDPVTDTQYF
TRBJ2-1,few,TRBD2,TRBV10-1,TGCGCCAGCAGCACCGGGACTAGCGGCTTCAATGAGCAGTTCTTC,CASSTGTSGFNEQFF
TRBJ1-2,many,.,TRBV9,TGTGCCAGCAGCCCGGTAGTAGTGGGCTATGGCTACACCTTC,CASSPVVVGYGYTF
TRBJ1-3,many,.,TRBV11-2,TGTGCCAGCACGGCATCTGGAAACACCATATATTTT,CASTASGNTIYF
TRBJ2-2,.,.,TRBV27,TGTGCCAGCACCCCCTCCCTCACGAAGACCGGGGAGCTGTTTTTT,CASTPSLTKTGELFF
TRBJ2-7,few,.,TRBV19,TGTGCCAGTAGTATAACGTTAAGACGGGGAAGGATCTCCTACGAGCAGTACTTC,CASSITLRRGRISYEQYF
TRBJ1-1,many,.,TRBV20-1,TGCAGTGCTAGAGGGACAGTTGAAGCTTTCTTT,CSARGTVEAFF
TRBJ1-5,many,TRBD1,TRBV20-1,TGCAGTGCTAGAGCGGGTGGACAGGGGGACCATCAGCCCCAGCATTTT,CSARAGGQGDHQPQHF
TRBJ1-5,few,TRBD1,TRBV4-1,TGCGCCAGCAGCCAAGAGGGACAGCTCGGCAATCAGCCCCAGCATTTT,CASSQEGQLGNQPQHF
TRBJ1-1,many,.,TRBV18,TGTGCCAGCTCTCGCAGGGAGGGCACTGAAGCTTTCTTT,CASSRREGTEAFF
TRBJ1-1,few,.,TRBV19,TGTGCCAGTAGTATAATCTTCCAGAGCACTGAAGCTTTCTTT,CASSIIFQSTEAFF
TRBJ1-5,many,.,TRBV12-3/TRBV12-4,TGTGCCAGCAGTTTTGGCGTTGGGGGGGGGGGAAGCAATCAGCCCCAGCATTTT,CASSFGVGGGGSNQPQHF
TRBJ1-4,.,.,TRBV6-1,TGTGCCAGCGGGGTACAGCTCGCAACTAATGAAAAACTGTTTTTT,CASGVQLATNEKLFF
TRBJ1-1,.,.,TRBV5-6,TGTGCCAGCAGCCTGGACAAGGGAGCCACTGAAGCTTTCTTT,CASSLDKGATEAFF
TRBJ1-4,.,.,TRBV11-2,TGTGCCAGCAACCTAGAAGGGCCTCATGAAAAACTGTTTTTT,CASNLEGPHEKLFF
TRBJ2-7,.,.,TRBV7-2,TGTGCCAGCAGCTTAGTTACTAGGGGCGAGCAGTACTTC,CASSLVTRGEQYF
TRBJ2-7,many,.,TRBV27,TGTGCCAGCACTCTAAAAACGTACGAGCAGTACTTC,CASTLKTYEQYF